This record concerns one TCR beta chain sequence. During colonoscopy, one to two rectal pinch biopsies were collected. The data are from a study of pediatric ulcerative colitis. Germline-derived CDR1 and CDR2 are SGHNT and YYREEE (reference sequence). Trimming removed 4 bases from V and 3 bases from J, with 10 bases in between. The CDR3 totals 14 residues. Data came from immunoSEQ multiplex PCR; TCRdb stores just in-frame clones and leaves some out. The table lists some 11,000 clones, roughly four fifths of them singletons. This clonotype was sampled from a girl aged 10 to 17 who was a control in a study of pediatric ulcerative colitis. The sample comprised gut tissue. The chain has TRBV5-4 and TRBJ2-2; a possible D gene is TRBD1 (6 bases). For the CDR3, the DNA is TGTGCCAGCAGCCAAGAGGGGGACACCGGGGAGCTGTTTTTT. This encodes CASSQEGDTGELFF.